This is a list of T cell receptor beta chains from one sample in a study of HIV-infected patients and healthy controls. MiXCR, applied by TCRdb to the 5' RACE reads, yields one record per CDR3 protein. This repertoire shows approximately 10,000 distinct CDR3 sequences, about 6.5% found once; its top ten account for under 30%. This sample comprised blood, obtained during antiretroviral therapy. The receptors shown here come from an adult with HIV infection. The donor label of this sample is uncertain. The CDR3 runs from the conserved cysteine through the conserved F or W. The D gene is left open where the match is weak. Some rows mark clone size as missing; the rest say once, few, many or name a class of expanded clone.

v_gene,d_gene,j_gene,len,abundance,CDR3nt,CDR3aa
TRBV29-1,NA,TRBJ2-2,14,few,TGCAGCGTTGAAGGCTTATACACCACCGGGGAGCTGTTTTTT,CSVEGLYTTGELFF
TRBV5-4,NA,TRBJ2-7,14,many,TGTGCCAGCAGCGACAGGAACACCGTGGGAGAGCAGTACTTC,CASSDRNTVGEQYF
TRBV6-1,NA,TRBJ1-4,16,many,TGTGCCAGCAGTGGTTCCGGGACATCACTACAACAAGAGCTGTTTTTT,CASSGSGTSLQQELFF
TRBV3-1,NA,TRBJ2-3,17,many,TGTGCCAGCAGCCCTTCCCGACTAGTATCTAGCACAGATACGCAGTATTTT,CASSPSRLVSSTDTQYF
TRBV7-2,NA,TRBJ2-5,12,many,TGTGCCAGCGGAAGTCGGAGGGAGACCCAGTACTTC,CASGSRRETQYF
TRBV7-6,NA,TRBJ2-1,13,medium-sized,TGTGCCAGCAGCTTAGGGGCTAACAATGAGCAGTTCTTC,CASSLGANNEQFF
TRBV6-1,TRBD1,TRBJ1-5,15,many,TGTGCCAGCACCCCGGACAGGGATGTCAATCAGCCCCAGCATTTT,CASTPDRDVNQPQHF
TRBV29-1,NA,TRBJ1-3,14,medium-sized,TGCAGCGTTGAAGATCCCAGGGTGACAAACACCATATATTTT,CSVEDPRVTNTIYF
TRBV6-1,NA,TRBJ1-1,13,NA,TGTGCCAGCAGTGCCCAGGGCGGGACTGAAGCTTTCTTT,CASSAQGGTEAFF
TRBV11-2,TRBD2,TRBJ2-1,17,many,TGTGCCAGCAGCCCGGGATTGGGGGCTAGCGGGAACAATGAGCAGTTCTTC,CASSPGLGASGNNEQFF
TRBV11-2,TRBD2,TRBJ2-3,16,NA,TGTGCCAGCAGCTGGACTAGCGGGAGGACCACAGATACGCAGTATTTT,CASSWTSGRTTDTQYF
TRBV14,NA,TRBJ2-2,15,few,TGTGCCAGCAGCTACCGGGGACCAGTCGCCGGGGAGCTGTTTTTT,CASSYRGPVAGELFF
TRBV27,NA,TRBJ1-1,13,medium-sized,TGTGCCAGCAGTTTATCCACGGCGACTGAAGCTTTCTTT,CASSLSTATEAFF
TRBV4-3,NA,TRBJ2-5,13,many,TGCGCCAGCAGCCCCCGGCACTGGGAGACCCAGTACTTC,CASSPRHWETQYF
TRBV20-1,TRBD2,TRBJ2-1,15,NA,TGCAGTGCCACCGGGACTAGCGGCTCCTACAATGAGCAGTTCTTC,CSATGTSGSYNEQFF
TRBV7-9,TRBD2,TRBJ2-7,14,medium-sized,TGTGCCAGCAGCTTACTAGCGGGGGATCAGGAGCAGTACTTC,CASSLLAGDQEQYF
TRBV5-1,NA,TRBJ1-1,15,medium-sized,TGCGCCAGCAGCAGGCAGGATCGGGGGCAGGCTGAAGCTTTCTTT,CASSRQDRGQAEAFF
TRBV19,NA,TRBJ1-1,17,many,TGTGCCAGTAGTATAAAAGGTATATATGGGGGAGACACTGAAGCTTTCTTT,CASSIKGIYGGDTEAFF
TRBV19,TRBD1,TRBJ2-2,18,many,TGTGCCAGTAGTCAATACGGGACAGGGAGTGGAGCGGGCGGGGAGCTGTTTTTT,CASSQYGTGSGAGGELFF
TRBV6-6,TRBD2,TRBJ2-3,15,many,TGTGCCAGCACCCTAGCGGGGGGTTCCACAGATACGCAGTATTTT,CASTLAGGSTDTQYF
TRBV11-2,TRBD1,TRBJ1-1,15,many,TGTGCCAGCAGCACGCGGACAGGGCCAAACACTGAAGCTTTCTTT,CASSTRTGPNTEAFF
TRBV3-1,NA,TRBJ2-3,11,NA,TGTGCCAGCAGCCAAGGGTCGACGAAGTATTTT,CASSQGSTKYF
TRBV20-1,NA,TRBJ1-1,13,many,TGCAGTGCAGTACAGGGAGGAAGGACTGAAGCTTTCTTT,CSAVQGGRTEAFF
TRBV2,NA,TRBJ1-5,13,medium-sized,TGTGCCAGCACGGTGCAGGACAATCAGCCCCAGCATTTT,CASTVQDNQPQHF
TRBV18,TRBD1,TRBJ2-6,16,many,TGTGCCAGCTCACCGGGACAGATCTCTGGGGCCAACGTCCTGACTTTC,CASSPGQISGANVLTF
TRBV7-2,TRBD2,TRBJ2-5,16,medium-sized,TGTGCCAGCAGCTTAGGGGCGCGGGGGGGCGGAGAGACCCAGTACTTC,CASSLGARGGGETQYF
TRBV5-4,NA,TRBJ2-1,14,many,TGTGCCAGCAGCCCCCAGATCACATACAATGAGCAGTTCTTC,CASSPQITYNEQFF
TRBV12-3/TRBV12-4,NA,TRBJ2-5,15,many,TGTGCCAGCAGTTTATCCCAGGGGCTGGGAGAGACCCAGTACTTC,CASSLSQGLGETQYF
TRBV7-7,TRBD2,TRBJ2-1,14,many,TGTGCCAGCAGCTTAGGTTGGGGGGGAGATGAGCAGTTCTTC,CASSLGWGGDEQFF
TRBV11-2,NA,TRBJ2-3,14,many,TGTGCCAGCAGCTTCGGAACTAGCACAGATACGCAGTATTTT,CASSFGTSTDTQYF
TRBV7-9,TRBD1,TRBJ1-3,15,many,TGTGCCAGCAGCCGGACAGGGGCCTCTGGAAACACCATATATTTT,CASSRTGASGNTIYF
TRBV29-1,NA,TRBJ2-3,13,many,TGCAGCGTTGAATCAGGGGGCACAGATACGCAGTATTTT,CSVESGGTDTQYF
TRBV5-4,NA,TRBJ2-1,17,NA,TGTGCCAGCAGCTTGTTTCCCCCATCCCCGACTTACAATGAGCAGTTCTTC,CASSLFPPSPTYNEQFF
TRBV5-1,NA,TRBJ2-5,13,many,TGCGCCAGCAGCTTCGTGGGAGAAGAGACCCAGTACTTC,CASSFVGEETQYF
TRBV29-1,TRBD1,TRBJ2-7,17,many,TGCAGCGTTGAAGCCCGAGACAGGGGAAAGAGCTCCTACGAGCAGTACTTC,CSVEARDRGKSSYEQYF
TRBV5-1,TRBD2,TRBJ2-1,15,many,TGCGCCAGCAGAATAGCGGGAGAGGTCTACAATGAGCAGTTCTTC,CASRIAGEVYNEQFF
TRBV10-1,TRBD1,TRBJ2-1,13,few,TGCGCCAGCAGCCCCCAGGGGGTCAATGAGCAGTTCTTC,CASSPQGVNEQFF
TRBV30,NA,TRBJ2-7,16,many,TGTGCCTGGAGTGAGGGGGACTATCTCGGTGTCTACGAGCAGTACTTC,CAWSEGDYLGVYEQYF
TRBV5-6,NA,TRBJ2-5,14,many,TGTGCCAGCAACGTGCGTAGGGTCCAAGAGACCCAGTACTTC,CASNVRRVQETQYF
TRBV12-3/TRBV12-4,TRBD1,TRBJ2-1,14,many,TGTGCCAGCAGCCTCTCGGACAGGAGAAATGAGCAGTTCTTC,CASSLSDRRNEQFF
TRBV7-6,NA,TRBJ2-3,12,many,TGTGCCAGCAGCTTAGGAGCGGATACGCAGTATTTT,CASSLGADTQYF
TRBV7-9,TRBD2,TRBJ2-1,18,many,TGTGCCAGCAGCTTAGAGGGATCGGCGGGAGTTACGGGTAATGAGCAGTTCTTC,CASSLEGSAGVTGNEQFF
TRBV15,NA,TRBJ2-3,15,NA,TGTGCCACCAGCAGGGGGGACTTCAGCACAGATACGCAGTATTTT,CATSRGDFSTDTQYF
TRBV7-2,NA,TRBJ1-5,15,NA,TGTGCCAGCAGCTTATCCAGGAATAGCAATCAGCCCCAGCATTTT,CASSLSRNSNQPQHF
TRBV7-9,NA,TRBJ2-1,11,many,TGTGCCAGCAGCTTGGTCTATGAGCAGTTCTTC,CASSLVYEQFF
TRBV20-1,TRBD1,TRBJ1-4,15,NA,TGCAGTGCTAGCCCAAGGGGACAGGGGGCTGAAAAACTGTTTTTT,CSASPRGQGAEKLFF